This TCR beta chain derives from a study of cytomegalovirus exposure and HLA in healthy donors. Germline trimming cut 5 bases from V and 2 bases from J; bases unmatched to any gene: 3. Germline loops: CDR1 MNHEY, CDR2 SVGAGI. The CDR3 contains 14 residues. Donors showed nominal health when sampled, although they likely had unrecorded immune exposures. PCR primers comprised 60 Vbeta and 13 Jbeta primers. The method was immunoSEQ multiplex PCR; TCRdb's version includes in-frame clones alone and lacks a portion of them. Of fewer than 250,000 clones in the sample, around 80% were seen once. This chain links TRBV6-5 with TRBJ1-3; 7 bases line up with TRBD1. The receptor was derived from a boy aged 2 to 9 in good health and CMV-seronegative. The sample consisted of PBMCs. The CDR3 region is CASSRQGPGNTIYF. In DNA, the CDR3 is TGTGCCAGCAGTCGACAGGGTCCTGGAAACACCATATATTTT.